The 8 T cell receptor beta chains in this list originate from one sample, sequenced in a study of blood T cell repertoires in COVID-19 (dated by TCRdb to 2020 to 2022). Library creation used the immunoSEQ multiplex PCR assay. TCRdb took over this immuneACCESS table, retaining in-frame rearrangements with V and J assigned. Such tables are incomplete; in checked studies, under half of the missing clones stem from an unresolved V gene, and the remainder is unexplained. Here the sample has about 150,000 clones; more than 70% occur a single time. In total, the top ten clones hold roughly 4.7% of the sample. What was sequenced was peripheral blood. The source is a woman aged 45-65 years with acute or convalescent COVID-19.

The CDR3, as DNA: TGTGCCAGCAGCCTACAGGGCTCAGGTTCACCCCTCCACTTT. It codes for CASSLQGSGSPLHF. The rearrangement links TRBV7-2 to TRBJ1-6, with D possibly being TRBD1 (6 bases). V lost 5 bases and J 9 bases, leaving 14 bases between the germline ends. Per the germline V gene, CDR1 is SGHTA and CDR2 is FQGNSA. The CDR3 is 14 residues long. The complete variable domain, with remaining parts taken from reference TRBV7-2 and TRBJ1-6, reads GAGVSQSPSNKVTEKGKDVELRCDPISGHTALYWYRQSLGQGLEFLIYFQGNSAPDKSGLPSDRFSAERTGGSVSTLTIQRTQQEDSAVYLCASSLQGSGSPLHFGNGTRLTVT.

In its sample, this clone was seen a few times. The J gene is TRBJ1-1, the V gene TRBV5-1; TRBD1 matches at 8 bases. Germline CDR1 reads SGHRS; CDR2 reads YFSETQ. The CDR3 runs to 14 residues. V lost 0 bases to trimming and J lost 7 bases; unmatched junction nucleotides: 5. Written as DNA, the CDR3 is TGCGCCAGCAGCTTGGCCGGGACAGGTCGTGAAGCTTTCTTT. The encoded protein is CASSLAGTGREAFF.

This chain links TRBV7-9 with TRBJ1-2; TRBD1 aligns across 10 bases. CDR3 length: 18 amino acids. The germline V gene has CDR1 SEHNR and CDR2 FQNEAQ (reference sequence). For the CDR3, the DNA is TGTGGGACAGCTTCCCCTCTAGGACAGGGGGATTTCAACTATGGCTACACCTTC. Protein product: CGTASPLGQGDFNYGYTF.

This chain joins TRBV6-5 and TRBJ1-2, with unresolved D. The CDR3 spans 14 residues. V lost 7 bases, J lost 5 bases, and 17 bases lay in between. Germline values: CDR1 MNHEY, CDR2 SVGAGI. The CDR3 nucleotides are TGTGCCAGCACCCGAAGAGGGTTTGGGTATGGCTACACCTTC. Translation: CASTRRGFGYGYTF.

This chain connects TRBV5-1 to TRBJ2-3; D might be TRBD2 (7 bases). In germline, CDR1 is SGHRS, CDR2 YFSETQ. The CDR3 has 14 amino acids. Trimming removed 1 base at V and 7 bases at J, with 13 bases between. The CDR3 DNA reads TGCGCCAGCAGCTTGTGGGGGGGCGAGAATACGCAGTATTTT. Amino acid sequence: CASSLWGGENTQYF.

This chain connects TRBV5-1 to TRBJ1-2, with TRBD1 identical over 9 bases. Germline V gene data show CDR1 as SGHRS and CDR2 as YFSETQ. J gave up 6 bases and V 0 bases, and 6 bases lay outside the gene matches. The CDR3 runs to 15 residues. The CDR3: CASSLGGQGYNGYTF. Written as DNA, the CDR3 is TGCGCCAGCAGCTTGGGCGGACAGGGGTATAATGGCTACACCTTC.

This clone was seen more than once but under ten times. The chain recombines TRBV5-5 with TRBJ2-2; 10 nucleotides agree with TRBD2. V shed 5 bases and J 6 bases; nucleotides not matched to a gene: 7. The CDR3 covers 15 residues. Germline V CDR1 and CDR2: SGHKS, YYEKEE (reference sequence). Written as DNA, the CDR3 is TGTGCCAGCAGTCCAAGCGGGGGGGCCTCCGGGGAGCTGTTTTTT. Its translation is CASSPSGGASGELFF.

The chain recombines TRBV14 with TRBJ2-7; D is unclear. The length of the CDR3 is 14 residues. The ends were cut back, 1 base at V and 6 bases at J, with 13 bases in the middle. Germline CDR1 reads SGHDN; CDR2 reads FVKESK. The CDR3 bases are TGTGCCAGCAGCCAAGGGTCGATCGCCGGCGAGCAGTACTTC. Its translation is CASSQGSIAGEQYF.